The 5 T cell receptor beta chains given below trace back to one sample, sequenced in a study of T cell repertoires in ileal Crohn's disease. Profiled with immunoSEQ multiplex PCR; TCRdb holds only in-frame clones, not every one. The table lists about 1,200 clones, 85% of them singletons. Time point here: neoterminal ileum biopsy at postoperative endoscopy, about 6 months after surgery. Specimen: ileal tissue. The receptors originated from an adult with Crohn's disease.

The chain recombines TRBV5-4 with TRBJ1-3; no clear D gene. CDR3 length equals 14 residues. Trimming pared 1 base from V and 2 bases from J, leaving 7 bases between. Germline values: CDR1 SGHNT, CDR2 YYREEE (reference sequence). CDR3 sequence reads: CASSLRGPGNTIYF. The CDR3 DNA sequence: TGTGCCAGCAGCTTGAGAGGGCCTGGAAACACCATATATTTT.

This clone has only a few counts. The V call is TRBV5-8, the J call TRBJ2-7, with D possibly matching TRBD1 (5 bases). Germline CDR1 is SGHTS and CDR2 is YDEGEE. This CDR3 is built from 14 residues. With 0 bases removed from V and 2 bases from J, the gap between germline ends came to 9 bases. The CDR3: CASSLAQGTYEQYF. CDR3 in DNA: TGTGCCAGCAGCTTGGCTCAGGGTACCTACGAGCAGTACTTC. The variable domain in full, completed from reference TRBV5-8 and TRBJ2-7, reads EAGVTQSPTHLIKTRGQQATLRCSPISGHTSVYWYQQALGLGLQFLLWYDEGEERNRGNFPPRFSGRQFPNYSSELNVNALELEDSALYLCASSLAQGTYEQYFGPGTRLTVT.

V is TRBV7-2 and J is TRBJ2-7, with D possibly being TRBD2 (5 bases). The CDR3 contains 17 residues. CDR1 and CDR2 from the germline V gene are SGHTA and FQGNSA. V was trimmed by 1 base and J by 0 bases, leaving 16 bases between them. This chain's CDR3 is CASSLEGRGKGSYEQYF. The CDR3 DNA follows: TGTGCCAGCAGCTTAGAGGGCCGAGGGAAGGGCTCCTACGAGCAGTACTTC.

This sequence joins TRBV6-1 and TRBJ2-3; D might be TRBD2 (6 bases). The CDR3 has 15 amino acids. Germline loops: CDR1 MNHNS, CDR2 SASEGT. V lost 4 bases and J lost 4, with 15 bases in between. The CDR3 bases are TGTGCCAGCAGTGTGCCGTTGCGGGACGCAGATACGCAGTATTTT. Translation gives CASSVPLRDADTQYF.

The V call is TRBV5-6, the J call TRBJ1-4, with D unclear. The V and J ends lost 0 bases and 0 bases respectively, with 9 bases between them. Germline loops: CDR1 SGHDT, CDR2 YYEEEE. The CDR3 consists of 16 residues. The CDR3 here is CASSLGGPATNEKLFF. The CDR3 DNA sequence: TGTGCCAGCAGCTTGGGTGGGCCCGCAACTAATGAAAAACTGTTTTTT.